One sample yielded the 9 T cell receptor beta chains listed below, sequenced in a study of siplizumab effects on memory and regulatory T cells. Clones were read by immunoSEQ multiplex PCR, and TCRdb kept only the in-frame ones, dropping some. The data contain 100,000 or so clones, just under 95% of them singletons. The sample taken for sequencing was non-Treg CD4+ T cells sorted from blood. These receptors all stem from a human donor in good health.

This chain joins TRBV5-1 and TRBJ1-4; D is ambiguous. Germline V gene sequence: CDR1 SGHRS, CDR2 YFSETQ. With 0 bases removed from V and 0 bases from J, the gap between germline ends came to 6 bases. The CDR3 is 15 amino acids. CDR3 region: CASSLVAATNEKLFF. The CDR3 DNA reads TGCGCCAGCAGCTTGGTTGCTGCAACTAATGAAAAACTGTTTTTT.

The genes are TRBV20-1 and TRBJ1-2; D is perhaps TRBD1 (5 bases). Germline CDR1 DFQATT, CDR2 SNEGSKA (reference sequence). CDR3 size: 11 residues. The germline V and J ends were trimmed by 3 bases and 5 bases, with 7 bases remaining between them. The CDR3 reads CSASWGYGYTF. In nucleotides, the CDR3 is TGCAGTGCTAGTTGGGGGTATGGCTACACCTTC.

The chain employs TRBV5-1 and TRBJ1-4; 9 nucleotides line up with TRBD1. The CDR3 consists of 14 residues. Losses at the gene ends were 3 bases for V and 5 bases for J; bases not matched to a gene: 2. Germline V gene data show CDR1 as SGHRS and CDR2 as YFSETQ. The CDR3 sequence: CASSSGTGNEKLFF. The CDR3 DNA is TGCGCCAGCAGCTCCGGGACAGGGAATGAAAAACTGTTTTTT.

CDR3: CASSIGRQGTYEQYF. The CDR3 DNA reads TGTGCCAGTAGTATAGGAAGACAGGGGACCTACGAGCAGTACTTC. The genes are TRBV19 and TRBJ2-7, with TRBD1 matching 8 bases. The CDR3 extends over 15 amino acids. Trimming cost V 1 base and J 2 bases; bases outside gene matches: 4. Germline V gives CDR1 LNHDA, CDR2 SQIVND (reference sequence). Filled out from reference TRBV19 and TRBJ2-7, the complete variable domain reads DGGITQSPKYLFRKEGQNVTLSCEQNLNHDAMYWYRQDPGQGLRLIYYSQIVNDFQKGDIAEGYSVSREKKESFPLTVTSAQKNPTAFYLCASSIGRQGTYEQYFGPGTRLTVT.

The chain joins TRBV10-1 to TRBJ1-4; TRBD1 aligns across 7 bases. There are 15 residues in the CDR3. The ends lost 7 bases at V and 3 bases at J; junction bases unmatched: 8. Germline CDR1 reads WNHNN; CDR2 reads SYGVQD (reference sequence). The CDR3 region is CASIKSGQPNEKLFF. DNA of the CDR3: TGCGCCAGCATTAAATCGGGACAGCCTAATGAAAAACTGTTTTTT.

The CDR3 DNA follows: TGTGCCAGCTCACCGCAACAGGGTTACCAAGAGACCCAGTACTTC. Protein sequence: CASSPQQGYQETQYF. The gene calls are TRBV18 and TRBJ2-5; D might be TRBD1 (6 bases). The V end was cut by 3 bases, the J end by 0 bases, with 11 bases between. The CDR3 covers 15 residues. Germline V gene lookup returns CDR1 KGHSH and CDR2 LQKENI.

This chain joins TRBV28 and TRBJ2-7; D may be TRBD1 or TRBD2 (6 bases each). The length of the CDR3 is 13 residues. Germline V CDR1 and CDR2: MDHEN, SYDVKM. V was pared by 8 bases and J by 1 base, with 12 bases between. DNA of the CDR3: TGTGCCAGCTCAGGGGAGGTATCCTACGAGCAGTACTTC. Amino acid sequence: CASSGEVSYEQYF.

The J gene is TRBJ2-5, the V gene TRBV2; TRBD2 might be the D (5 bases). The germline V gene has CDR1 SNHLY and CDR2 FYNNEI. Between the trimmed V and J ends, which lost 3 bases and 2 bases, there was a span of 13 bases. The CDR3 has 15 residues. CDR3 in amino acids: CASSDGGFRQETQYF. Here the CDR3 DNA reads TGTGCCAGCAGTGACGGCGGGTTCAGACAAGAGACCCAGTACTTC.

J is TRBJ1-5 and V is TRBV29-1; D unresolved. This CDR3 contains 12 residues. The V gene's germline CDR1 is SQVTM and CDR2 ANQGSEA. The V and J ends lost 4 bases and 6 bases respectively, with 10 bases between them. In DNA, the CDR3 is TGCAGCGTTGCCAGCCTTGGTCAGCCCCAGCATTTT. It specifies CSVASLGQPQHF. The complete variable domain, with remaining parts taken from reference TRBV29-1 and TRBJ1-5, reads SAVISQKPSRDICQRGTSLTIQCQVDSQVTMMFWYRQQPGQSLTLIATANQGSEATYESGFVIDKFPISRPNLTFSTLTVSNMSPEDSSIYLCSVASLGQPQHFGDGTRLSIL.